The 21 T cell receptor beta chains presented below share a single source sample, sequenced in a study of Graves' ophthalmopathy and Graves' hyperthyroidism. The sequenced template was RNA, covering the TCR beta CDR3 region. After a first-round RT-PCR with HTBI primers, a second-round multiplex PCR was run. In TCRdb, the multiplex PCR reads were re-called with MiXCR into one record per CDR3 protein. The sample records 500,000 to 800,000 distinct CDR3 sequences, about 41% being singletons. The sequenced sample consisted of peripheral blood. All receptors derive from an adult man with Graves' ophthalmopathy.

V usage is TRBV6-5 and J usage is TRBJ1-6, with D perhaps TRBD1 (6 bases). Germline V gene data show CDR1 as MNHEY and CDR2 as SVGAGI. The CDR3 loop spans 14 amino acids. V shed 4 bases and J shed 10 bases, with 14 bases lying between them. The CDR3 DNA reads TGTGCCAGCAGTTCCCGAACAGGGTTGTCACCCCTCCACTTT. It specifies CASSSRTGLSPLHF.

The genes are TRBV2 and TRBJ2-6, with TRBD1 identical over 7 bases. Germline V lookup: CDR1 SNHLY, CDR2 FYNNEI. V lost 10 bases to trimming and J lost 9 bases; unmatched junction nucleotides: 6. The CDR3 has 12 amino acids. CDR3 coding DNA: TGTGCCACCCGGGACAGTGACAACGTCCTGACTTTC. This sequence encodes CATRDSDNVLTF.

The genes are TRBV15 and TRBJ2-1; D remains ambiguous. Looked up from germline, CDR1 is LNHNV and CDR2 is YYDKDF (reference sequence). Trimming cost V 4 bases and J 7 bases, with 11 bases left between them. This CDR3 is 13 amino acids long. In DNA form, the CDR3 reads TGTGCCACCAGCACCGAGCTTGTAAATGAGCAGTTCTTC. Its translation is CATSTELVNEQFF.

As regards this clonotype: One junction end does not reproduce the germline sequence, and a read error may be involved. The chain recombines TRBV10-3 with TRBJ1-1; D unresolved. Germline V gene lookup returns CDR1 ENHRY and CDR2 SYGVKD. CDR3 length: 14 amino acids. In DNA, the CDR3 is TGTGCCAGCAGTTTCCCCGACCCGAACACTGAAGCTTTCTTT. Protein sequence: CASSFPDPNTEAFF.

This clonotype showed up many times. This chain uses TRBV2 with TRBJ2-2; the D call may be TRBD1 or TRBD2 (5 bases each). The CDR3 spans 14 residues. Trimming shortened V by 8 bases and J by 5 bases, and 15 bases separated the two germline ends. Germline V gene data show CDR1 as SNHLY and CDR2 as FYNNEI. The CDR3 DNA is TGTGCCAGCCGCCGGGACGGAGAAACCGGGGAGCTGTTTTTT. This sequence encodes CASRRDGETGELFF. The full variable domain, its missing parts supplied by reference TRBV2 and TRBJ2-2, is EPEVTQTPSHQVTQMGQEVILRCVPISNHLYFYWYRQILGQKVEFLVSFYNNEISEKSEIFDDQFSVERPDGSNFTLKIRSTKLEDSAMYFCASRRDGETGELFFGEGSRLTVL.

This clonotype was counted only a few times. This sequence joins TRBV2 and TRBJ1-2; D is uncertain. Looked up from germline, CDR1 is SNHLY and CDR2 is FYNNEI. This CDR3 contains 13 residues. Trimming stripped 0 bases from V and 4 bases from J, with 6 bases between. CDR3 region: CASSEAVRYGYTF. The DNA for the CDR3 is TGTGCCAGCAGTGAAGCGGTTCGCTATGGCTACACCTTC.

The gene calls are TRBV5-1 and TRBJ2-7; D uncertain. Germline CDR1 SGHRS, CDR2 YFSETQ. The V and J ends lost 1 base and 0 bases respectively, with 14 bases between them. This CDR3 is 16 amino acids long. DNA of the CDR3: TGCGCCAGCAGCTTGAAAGAAGTCGCCTTCTCCTACGAGCAGTACTTC. Protein sequence: CASSLKEVAFSYEQYF.

The chain uses TRBV27 and TRBJ1-1, with TRBD1 as a possible D gene (5 bases). CDR3 length: 13 amino acids. Germline V gives CDR1 MNHEY, CDR2 SMNVEV (reference sequence). The V end lost 7 bases, the J end lost 4 bases, and 13 bases lay between the germline ends. The CDR3 nucleotides read TGTGCCAGCATAGGCAGGGAGGGCACTGAAGCTTTCTTT. Protein: CASIGREGTEAFF.

The CDR3 protein is CASSFLPLPDSMNTEAFF. The CDR3 DNA reads as TGTGCCAGCAGTTTTCTACCCCTACCCGACAGTATGAACACTGAAGCTTTCTTT. The chain has TRBV12-3 or TRBV12-4 and TRBJ1-1; possible D gene TRBD1, 5 bases. V gave up 3 bases and J gave up 0 bases, with 20 bases separating them. The CDR3 length is 18 residues.

V usage is TRBV12-3 or TRBV12-4 and J usage is TRBJ2-3, with 11 bases that match TRBD1. The CDR3 has 17 residues. V was clipped by 5 bases and J by 3 bases; unmatched bases: 10. CDR3 coding DNA: TGTGCCAGCAGTCCCGGACAGGGGGCTGGCACGACAGATACGCAGTATTTT. This sequence encodes CASSPGQGAGTTDTQYF.

This clonotype was seen only a few times. The chain links TRBV25-1 to TRBJ1-2; 7 bases align to TRBD1. The CDR3 is 15 amino acids. The V and J ends lost 4 bases and 4 bases, in that order; junction bases with no gene match: 9. CDR1 and CDR2 (germline): MGHDK, SYGVNS. CDR3 bases: TGTGCCAGCAGTGTCCAAGCCGGGACAGTCTATGGCTACACCTTC. Translating gives CASSVQAGTVYGYTF.

The chain combines TRBV15 with TRBJ2-2; 7 bases are a match to TRBD2. Germline V gives CDR1 LNHNV, CDR2 YYDKDF (reference sequence). CDR3 size: 12 residues. V dropped 2 bases and J dropped 11; count of bases not matched to a gene: 2. CDR3 sequence reads: CATSRPSGELFF. Written as DNA, the CDR3 is TGTGCCACCAGCAGACCTAGCGGCGAGCTGTTTTTT.

This clonotype was observed at least ten times. This rearrangement joins TRBV12-3 or TRBV12-4 to TRBJ1-6; TRBD1 matches 9 bases. V dropped 5 bases and J dropped 7; count of bases not matched to a gene: 6. The CDR3 has 15 residues. The CDR3 spells CASSKGQGRNSPLHF. CDR3 sequence (DNA): TGTGCCAGCAGTAAAGGACAGGGGAGGAATTCACCCCTCCACTTT.

V is TRBV2 and J is TRBJ1-1; D is ambiguous. CDR1 is SNHLY, CDR2 FYNNEI, per germline. With 5 bases removed from V and 2 bases from J, the gap between germline ends came to 18 bases. The length of the CDR3 is 16 residues. CDR3 amino acids: CASSYGTYWVNTEAFF. In DNA form, the CDR3 reads TGTGCCAGCAGTTATGGCACATACTGGGTTAACACTGAAGCTTTCTTT.

Concerning this clonotype: This may arise from a read error, as a much more abundant clone is one base away. The chain is built from TRBV25-1 and TRBJ2-7; D gene ambiguous. Germline values: CDR1 MGHDK, CDR2 SYGVNS. V shed 3 bases and J shed 7 bases, with 13 bases lying between them. CDR3 length: 13 residues. The CDR3 coding sequence is TGTGCCAGCAGTGATCGGGCTGGAAATGAGCAGTACTTC. It yields the protein CASSDRAGNEQYF.

The V and J genes are TRBV29-1 and TRBJ1-5; D gene ambiguous. The CDR3 is 13 amino acids. Per germline, CDR1 SQVTM and CDR2 ANQGSEA. With 5 bases removed from V and 14 bases from J, the gap between germline ends came to 22 bases. The CDR3 DNA reads as TGCAGCGTTAGCCGGGCTAGCGGGTTCTACGAGCATTTT. The encoded protein is CSVSRASGFYEHF.

This clonotype has only a few counts. The chain joins TRBV12-5 to TRBJ2-7, with D uncertain. V lost 2 bases to trimming and J lost 3 bases, with 11 bases between them. Germline V gives CDR1 LGHNT, CDR2 FRNRAP. The CDR3 has 14 amino acids. The CDR3 region has the DNA TGTGCTAGTGGTTTGTTGCCCGATAACTACGAGCAGTACTTC. This sequence encodes CASGLLPDNYEQYF.

There are many counts of this clonotype. This sequence joins TRBV5-1 and TRBJ1-6, with D maybe TRBD1 (6 bases). The germline gives CDR1 SGHRS, CDR2 YFSETQ. This CDR3 region has 12 residues. V was pared by 4 bases and J by 10 bases, with 9 bases between. The CDR3 here is CASSIQGSPLHF. CDR3 coding DNA: TGCGCCAGCAGCATACAGGGATCACCCCTCCACTTT. The whole variable domain, remainder taken from reference TRBV5-1 and TRBJ1-6, is KAGVTQTPRYLIKTRGQQVTLSCSPISGHRSVSWYQQTPGQGLQFLFEYFSETQRNKGNFPGRFSGRQFSNSRSEMNVSTLELGDSALYLCASSIQGSPLHFGNGTRLTVT.

This clonotype has at least ten counts. The chain is built from TRBV5-1 and TRBJ2-7, with D possibly matching TRBD2 (6 bases). Germline V CDR1 and CDR2: SGHRS, YFSETQ. The ends were cut back, 5 bases at V and 6 bases at J, with 12 bases in the middle. CDR3 length: 12 residues. For the CDR3, the DNA is TGCGCCAGCAGGGAGGGCCCCGGCGAGCAGTACTTC. It codes for CASREGPGEQYF.

This clonotype was counted many times. This chain uses TRBV15 with TRBJ1-6; D is ambiguous. Per germline, CDR1 LNHNV and CDR2 YYDKDF (reference sequence). The CDR3 extends over 14 amino acids. Trimming took 1 base from V and 9 from J, leaving 10 bases between them. The CDR3 region has the DNA TGTGCCACCAGCAGAGGGGTAGAGAGTTCACCCCTCCACTTT. Translation: CATSRGVESSPLHF.

This clonotype was observed a single time. A read error may be the cause here, since a much bigger clone is one base away. The CDR3 here is CASSYGRTEETQYF. CDR3 nucleotide sequence: TGTGCCAGCAGTTACGGTAGGACAGAAGAGACCCAGTACTTC. The chain combines TRBV12-3 or TRBV12-4 with TRBJ2-5; possibly TRBD1 for D (6 bases). The CDR3 loop spans 14 amino acids. Trimming cost V 4 bases and J 3 bases, with 12 bases left between them.